This T cell receptor beta chain came from a study of human T cells and chemical hapten exposure. For the library, individual cDNA molecules each received unique molecular identifiers. Using its own MiXCR run on the RACE reads, TCRdb lists one record per CDR3 protein. The sample has 95,000 to 100,000 distinct CDR3 sequences, approximately 10% seen once. This clonotype was seen more than once but under ten times. The V end was cut by 4 bases, the J end by 0 bases, with 5 bases between. This CDR3 comprises 13 residues. Germline-derived CDR1 and CDR2 are SEHNR and FQNEAQ (reference sequence). The time point is: pre-sensitization, week 0. As for treatment: therapeutic diphenylcyclopropenone sensitization with weekly scalp DPC. The study extracted total RNA from unfractionated whole blood.

The sequencing here drew on whole blood, taken in connection with sensitization to the hapten diphenylcyclopropenone (DPC). The rearrangement uses TRBV7-9 and TRBJ2-3; D is undetermined. The clonotype comes from an older woman with alopecia areata. Some clones in this sample may be carry-over from other donors' samples. The CDR3 spells CASSSQSTDTQYF. CDR3 nucleotide sequence: TGTGCCAGCAGCTCCCAAAGCACAGATACGCAGTATTTT.